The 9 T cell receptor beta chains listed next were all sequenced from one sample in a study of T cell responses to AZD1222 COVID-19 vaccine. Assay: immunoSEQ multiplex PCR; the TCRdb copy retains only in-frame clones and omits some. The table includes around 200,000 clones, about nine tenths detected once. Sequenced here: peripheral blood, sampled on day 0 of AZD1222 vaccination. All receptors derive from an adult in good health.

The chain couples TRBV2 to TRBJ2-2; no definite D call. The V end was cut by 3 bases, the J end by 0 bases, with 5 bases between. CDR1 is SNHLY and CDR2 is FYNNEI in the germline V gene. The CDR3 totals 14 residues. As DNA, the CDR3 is TGTGCCAGCAGTGAGCCGGCGAACACCGGGGAGCTGTTTTTT. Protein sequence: CASSEPANTGELFF.

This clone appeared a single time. The CDR3 DNA is TGTGCCAGCAGCGCTACGATGGAGGGTTGGGGCTACACCTTC. Translating gives CASSATMEGWGYTF. This chain joins TRBV9 and TRBJ1-2; no reliable D call. CDR3 size: 14 residues. V was shortened by 3 bases and J by 8 bases, with 17 bases between the two germline ends. CDR1 and CDR2 (germline): SGDLS, YYNGEE.

CDR3 loop: CASSQEAGATGELFF. CDR3 DNA: TGTGCCAGCAGCCAAGAAGCGGGAGCCACCGGGGAGCTGTTTTTT. The genes are TRBV4-2 and TRBJ2-2; 8 bases map to TRBD2. CDR1 and CDR2 (germline): LGHNA, YNFKEQ. Trimming at V came to 0 bases and at J to 4 bases, leaving 1 base not matched to a gene. The CDR3 sequence is 15 residues long.

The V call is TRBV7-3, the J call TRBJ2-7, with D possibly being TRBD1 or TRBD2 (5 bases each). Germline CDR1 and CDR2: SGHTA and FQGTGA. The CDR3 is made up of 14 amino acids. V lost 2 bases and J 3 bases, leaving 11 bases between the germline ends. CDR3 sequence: CASSLFGGDYEQYF. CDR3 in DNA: TGTGCCAGCAGCTTATTTGGGGGAGACTACGAGCAGTACTTC.

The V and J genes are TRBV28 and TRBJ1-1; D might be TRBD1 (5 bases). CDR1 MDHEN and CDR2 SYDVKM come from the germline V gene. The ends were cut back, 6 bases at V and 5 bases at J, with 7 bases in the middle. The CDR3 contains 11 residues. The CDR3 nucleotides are TGTGCCAGCAGCGGGGGAACTGAAGCTTTCTTT. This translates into CASSGGTEAFF.

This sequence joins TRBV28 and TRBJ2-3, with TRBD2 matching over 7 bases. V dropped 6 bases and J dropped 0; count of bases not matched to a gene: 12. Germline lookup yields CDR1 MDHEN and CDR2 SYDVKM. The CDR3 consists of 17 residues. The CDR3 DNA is TGTGCCAGCAGAACGGCGGGAGCTCCTACTAGCACAGATACGCAGTATTTT. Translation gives CASRTAGAPTSTDTQYF.

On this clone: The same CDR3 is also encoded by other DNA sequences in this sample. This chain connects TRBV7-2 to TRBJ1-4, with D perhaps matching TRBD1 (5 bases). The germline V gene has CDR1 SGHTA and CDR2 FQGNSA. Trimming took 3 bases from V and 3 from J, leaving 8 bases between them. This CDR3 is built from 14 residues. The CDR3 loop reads CASSFGGSNEKLFF. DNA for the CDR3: TGTGCCAGCAGCTTCGGGGGTTCTAATGAAAAACTGTTTTTT.

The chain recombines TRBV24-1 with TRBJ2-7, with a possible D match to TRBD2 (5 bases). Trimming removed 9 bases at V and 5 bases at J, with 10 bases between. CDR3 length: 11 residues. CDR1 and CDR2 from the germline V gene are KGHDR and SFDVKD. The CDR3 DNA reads TGTGCCACCGCGGCGGGCCACGAGCAGTACTTC. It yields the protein CATAAGHEQYF.

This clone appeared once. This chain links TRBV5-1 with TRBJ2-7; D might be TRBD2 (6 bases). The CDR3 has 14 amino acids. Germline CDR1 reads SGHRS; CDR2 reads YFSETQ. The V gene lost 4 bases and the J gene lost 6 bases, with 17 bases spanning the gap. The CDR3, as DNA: TGCGCCAGCAGCCCAGCGGGTGCGGTCGGCGAGCAGTACTTC. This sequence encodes CASSPAGAVGEQYF. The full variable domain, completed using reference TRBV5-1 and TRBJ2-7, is KAGVTQTPRYLIKTRGQQVTLSCSPISGHRSVSWYQQTPGQGLQFLFEYFSETQRNKGNFPGRFSGRQFSNSRSEMNVSTLELGDSALYLCASSPAGAVGEQYFGPGTRLTVT.